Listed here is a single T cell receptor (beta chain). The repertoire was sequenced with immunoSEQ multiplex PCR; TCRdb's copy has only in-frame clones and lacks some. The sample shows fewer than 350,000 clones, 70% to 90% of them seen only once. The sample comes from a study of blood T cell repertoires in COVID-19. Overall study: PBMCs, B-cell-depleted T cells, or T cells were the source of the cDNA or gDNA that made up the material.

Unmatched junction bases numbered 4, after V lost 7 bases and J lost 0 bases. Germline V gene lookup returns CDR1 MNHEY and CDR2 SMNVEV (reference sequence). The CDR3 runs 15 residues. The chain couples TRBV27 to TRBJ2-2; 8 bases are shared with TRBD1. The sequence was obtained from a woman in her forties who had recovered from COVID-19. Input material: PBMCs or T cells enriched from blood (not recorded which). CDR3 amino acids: CASTKQGANTGELFF. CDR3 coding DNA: TGTGCCAGCACCAAACAGGGGGCGAACACCGGGGAGCTGTTTTTT.